This entry lists 3 T cell receptor beta chains sequenced from one sample in a study of cytomegalovirus exposure and HLA in healthy donors (dated by TCRdb to the late 2010s). The method behind the library was the immunoSEQ multiplex PCR assay. The multiplex PCR relied on a mix of 60 forward primers for TCR Vbeta segments and 13 reverse primers for TCR Jbeta segments. TCRdb took this table from immuneACCESS and kept in-frame rearrangements with V and J called. Such tables lack part of the clones; where checked against another copy, unresolved V genes explain under half of the gap, and the rest is unexplained. Counted in this sample were about 170,000 clones; around three quarters of them appeared once. Of the sample, just over 2% falls within the top ten clones. Source material: PBMCs. The receptor set was obtained from a woman in her twenties or thirties in good health and CMV-seropositive.

The J gene is TRBJ2-5, the V gene TRBV10-3, with a possible D match to TRBD2 (6 bases). The germline V and J ends were trimmed by 10 bases and 4 bases, with 16 bases remaining between them. This CDR3 comprises 13 residues. Germline CDR1 and CDR2: ENHRY and SYGVKD. Here the CDR3 reads CATASGRGETQYF. The CDR3 DNA follows: TGTGCCACGGCCTCCGGGCGGGGAGAGACCCAGTACTTC.

This clone was picked up one time. Other DNA sequences of this sample code for an identical CDR3. CDR3 protein: CASSEQGPSNEQFF. For the CDR3, the DNA is TGTGCCAGCAGTGAACAGGGCCCTTCGAATGAGCAGTTCTTC. The chain uses TRBV2 and TRBJ2-1; the D gene is possibly TRBD1 (5 bases). The CDR3 covers 14 residues. V was shortened by 2 bases and J by 7 bases, with 12 bases between the two germline ends. Germline V gives CDR1 SNHLY, CDR2 FYNNEI.

This chain connects TRBV7-9 to TRBJ1-6; no clear D gene. From germline, CDR1 is SEHNR and CDR2 FQNEAQ (reference sequence). V lost 0 bases to trimming and J lost 11 bases, with 11 bases between them. This CDR3 contains 14 residues. CDR3 nucleotides: TGTGCCAGCAGCTTAGCAGCGGTTTTGGCACCCCTCCACTTT. Residues: CASSLAAVLAPLHF.